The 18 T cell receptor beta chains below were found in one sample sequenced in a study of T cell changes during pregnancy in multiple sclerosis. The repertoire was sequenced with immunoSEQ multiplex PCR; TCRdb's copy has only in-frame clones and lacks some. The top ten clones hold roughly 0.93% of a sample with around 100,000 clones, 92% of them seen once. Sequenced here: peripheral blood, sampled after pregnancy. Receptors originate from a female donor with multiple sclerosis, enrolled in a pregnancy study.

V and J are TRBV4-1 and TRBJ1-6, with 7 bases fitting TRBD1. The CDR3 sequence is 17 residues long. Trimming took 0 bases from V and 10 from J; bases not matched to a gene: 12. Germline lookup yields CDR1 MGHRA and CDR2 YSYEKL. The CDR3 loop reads CASSQDEPGGFGSPLHF. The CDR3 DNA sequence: TGCGCCAGCAGCCAAGATGAGCCAGGGGGTTTCGGGTCACCCCTCCACTTT.

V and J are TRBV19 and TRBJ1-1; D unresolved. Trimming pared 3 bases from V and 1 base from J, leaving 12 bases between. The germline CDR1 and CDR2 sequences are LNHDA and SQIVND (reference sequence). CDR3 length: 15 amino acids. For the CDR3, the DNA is TGTGCCAGTAGTATCAATTGGGCCCCGAACACTGAAGCTTTCTTT. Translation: CASSINWAPNTEAFF.

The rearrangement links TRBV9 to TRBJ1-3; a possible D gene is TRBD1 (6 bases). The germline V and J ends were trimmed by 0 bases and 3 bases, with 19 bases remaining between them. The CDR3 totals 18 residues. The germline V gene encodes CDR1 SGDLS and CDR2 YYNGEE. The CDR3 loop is CASSVATMGGPIGNTIYF. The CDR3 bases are TGTGCCAGCAGCGTAGCTACGATGGGGGGGCCTATTGGAAACACCATATATTTT.

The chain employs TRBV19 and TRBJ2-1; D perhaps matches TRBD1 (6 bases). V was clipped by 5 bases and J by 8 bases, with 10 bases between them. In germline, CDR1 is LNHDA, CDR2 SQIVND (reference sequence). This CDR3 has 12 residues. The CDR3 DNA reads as TGTGCCAGTAGTCCTACAGGGTATGAGCAGTTCTTC. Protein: CASSPTGYEQFF.

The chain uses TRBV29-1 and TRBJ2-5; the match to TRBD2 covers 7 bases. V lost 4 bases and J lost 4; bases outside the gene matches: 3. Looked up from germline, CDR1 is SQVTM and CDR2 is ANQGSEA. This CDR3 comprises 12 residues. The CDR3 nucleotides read TGCAGCGTTGGCCCGGGGGGAGAGACCCAGTACTTC. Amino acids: CSVGPGGETQYF.

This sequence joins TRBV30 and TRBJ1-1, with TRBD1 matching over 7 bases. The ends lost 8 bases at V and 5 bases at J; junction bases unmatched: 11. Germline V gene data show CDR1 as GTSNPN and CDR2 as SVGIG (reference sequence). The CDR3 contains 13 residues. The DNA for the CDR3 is TGTGCCCGGGCGAACAGGGGCTTTACTGAAGCTTTCTTT. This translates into CARANRGFTEAFF.

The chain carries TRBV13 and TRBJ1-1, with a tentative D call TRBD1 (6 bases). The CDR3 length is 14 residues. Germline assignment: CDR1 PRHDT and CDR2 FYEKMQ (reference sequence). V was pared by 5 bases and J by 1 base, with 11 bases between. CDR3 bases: TGTGCCAGCAGCCCGGGACAAAAGAACACTGAAGCTTTCTTT. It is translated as CASSPGQKNTEAFF.

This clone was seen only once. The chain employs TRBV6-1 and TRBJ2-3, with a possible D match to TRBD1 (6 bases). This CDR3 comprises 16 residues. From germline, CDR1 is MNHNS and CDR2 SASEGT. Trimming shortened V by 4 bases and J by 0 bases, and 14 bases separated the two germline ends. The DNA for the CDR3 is TGTGCCAGCAGTGGCCGACAGGCTCCTAGCACAGATACGCAGTATTTT. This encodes CASSGRQAPSTDTQYF.

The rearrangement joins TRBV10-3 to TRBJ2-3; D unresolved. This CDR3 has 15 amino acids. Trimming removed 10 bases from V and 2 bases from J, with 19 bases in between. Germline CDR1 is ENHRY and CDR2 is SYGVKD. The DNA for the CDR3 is TGTGCCACGCGCTTTAAACCCCCGAACACAGATACGCAGTATTTT. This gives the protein CATRFKPPNTDTQYF.

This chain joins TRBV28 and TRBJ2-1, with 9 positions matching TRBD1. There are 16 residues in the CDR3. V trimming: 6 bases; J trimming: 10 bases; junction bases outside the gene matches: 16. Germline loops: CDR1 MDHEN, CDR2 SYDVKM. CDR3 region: CASSPGPGQGRDEQFF. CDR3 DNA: TGTGCCAGCAGCCCTGGACCGGGACAGGGACGGGACGAGCAGTTCTTC.

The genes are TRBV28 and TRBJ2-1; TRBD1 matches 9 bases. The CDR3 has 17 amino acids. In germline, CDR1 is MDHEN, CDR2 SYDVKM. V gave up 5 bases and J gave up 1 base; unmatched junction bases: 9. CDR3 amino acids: CASSPRDREFSYNEQFF. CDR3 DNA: TGTGCCAGCAGTCCGAGGGACAGGGAATTTTCCTACAATGAGCAGTTCTTC. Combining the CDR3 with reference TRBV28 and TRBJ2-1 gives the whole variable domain DVKVTQSSRYLVKRTGEKVFLECVQDMDHENMFWYRQDPGLGLRLIYFSYDVKMKEKGDIPEGYSVSREKKERFSLILESASTNQTSMYLCASSPRDREFSYNEQFFGPGTRLTVL.

CDR3 DNA: TGTGCCAGCAGCTTACCAGGAGGGCTAGCCAAAAACATTCAGTACTTC. The encoded protein is CASSLPGGLAKNIQYF. The J gene is TRBJ2-4, the V gene TRBV7-2; a weak D match, TRBD2 (6 bases). CDR1 is SGHTA and CDR2 is FQGNSA in the germline V gene. The CDR3 extends over 16 amino acids. V was cut by 2 bases and J by 0 bases, with 11 bases left in between.

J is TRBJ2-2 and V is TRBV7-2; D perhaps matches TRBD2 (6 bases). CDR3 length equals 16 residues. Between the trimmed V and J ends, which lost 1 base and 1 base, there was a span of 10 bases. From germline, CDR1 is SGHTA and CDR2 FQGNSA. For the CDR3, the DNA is TGTGCCAGCAGCTTAGGTCGAGCGGGGAACACCGGGGAGCTGTTTTTT. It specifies CASSLGRAGNTGELFF.

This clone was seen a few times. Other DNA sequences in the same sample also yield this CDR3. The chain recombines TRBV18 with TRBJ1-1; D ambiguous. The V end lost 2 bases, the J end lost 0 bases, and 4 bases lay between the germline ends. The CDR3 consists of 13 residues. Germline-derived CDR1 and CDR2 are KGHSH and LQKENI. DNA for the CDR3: TGTGCCAGCTCACCAGGCCTGAACACTGAAGCTTTCTTT. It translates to CASSPGLNTEAFF.

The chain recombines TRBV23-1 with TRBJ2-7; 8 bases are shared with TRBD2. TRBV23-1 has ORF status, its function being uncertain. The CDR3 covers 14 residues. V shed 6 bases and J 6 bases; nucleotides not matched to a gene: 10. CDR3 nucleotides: TGCGCCAGCAGCCCGGGGGGGAAGGGCGGCGAGCAGTACTTC. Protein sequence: CASSPGGKGGEQYF.

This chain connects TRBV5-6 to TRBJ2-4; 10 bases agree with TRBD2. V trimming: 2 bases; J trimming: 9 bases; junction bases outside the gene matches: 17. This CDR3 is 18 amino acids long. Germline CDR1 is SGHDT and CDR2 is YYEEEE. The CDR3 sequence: CASSLVPMVAGGGGIQYF. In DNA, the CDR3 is TGTGCCAGCAGCTTAGTCCCGATGGTAGCGGGGGGCGGGGGCATTCAGTACTTC.

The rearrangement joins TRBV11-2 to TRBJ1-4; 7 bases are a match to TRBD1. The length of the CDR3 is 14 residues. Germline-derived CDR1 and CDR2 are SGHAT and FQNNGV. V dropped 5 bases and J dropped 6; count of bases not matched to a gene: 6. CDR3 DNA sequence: TGTGCCAGCAGCCGCAGGGGGGTGGATGAAAAACTGTTTTTT. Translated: CASSRRGVDEKLFF. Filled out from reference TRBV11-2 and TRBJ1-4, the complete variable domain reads EAGVAQSPRYKIIEKRQSVAFWCNPISGHATLYWYQQILGQGPKLLIQFQNNGVVDDSQLPKDRFSAERLKGVDSTLKIQPAKLEDSAVYLCASSRRGVDEKLFFGSGTQLSVL.

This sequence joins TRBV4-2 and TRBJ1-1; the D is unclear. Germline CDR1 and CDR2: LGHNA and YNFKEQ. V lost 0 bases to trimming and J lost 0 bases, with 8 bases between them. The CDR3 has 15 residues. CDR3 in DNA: TGTGCCAGCAGCCAAGAGCCAGATTTGAACACTGAAGCTTTCTTT. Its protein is CASSQEPDLNTEAFF.